This T cell receptor beta chain was sequenced during a study of T cell responses to AZD1222 COVID-19 vaccine. Here immunoSEQ multiplex PCR was the method, and the copy in TCRdb shows in-frame clones only, minus some. The sample gives 100,000 or so clones, approximately 90% of which show up once; 4.5% is in the top ten. The source material was peripheral blood, sampled on day 0 of AZD1222 vaccination. The clonotype was recovered from an adult in good health.

The CDR3 DNA follows: TGTGCCAGCAGCCGAGGAGGTAGGGGCAATGAGCAGTTCTTC. Amino acids: CASSRGGRGNEQFF. V is TRBV7-8 and J is TRBJ2-1; D assignment may be TRBD1 or TRBD2 (5 bases each). V lost 5 bases and J 6 bases, leaving 14 bases between the germline ends. This CDR3 spans 14 amino acids. From germline, CDR1 is SGHVS and CDR2 FQNEAQ.